This TCR beta chain derives from a study of vaccination and CD4 T cells after COVID-19. Overall study: Timing of post-vaccine sample collection was a median approximately 79 days after dose two, with a range of 14 to 241.

As for this clonotype: Its antigen is not identified. A junction boundary mismatches the germline segment, possibly from a read error.

Regarding treatment: roughly 11-day PBMC culture with coronavirus spike peptide pools or control peptides (ViraFEST assay). CDR1 MNHEY and CDR2 SMNVEV come from the germline V gene (reference sequence). The CDR3 spans 15 residues. The study sequenced cultured CD4+ T cell DNA using the Oncomine TCR Beta short-read assay. In TCRdb, the PCR reads were re-called with MiXCR into one record per CDR3 protein. The data contain 12,000 to 15,000 distinct CDR3 sequences, around 67% of them seen just once; the ten biggest clones take up about a tenth. This receptor was identified in a human donor who had recovered from COVID-19. The sequencing sample was made of CD4+ T cells from blood, cultured in vitro. The V call is TRBV27, the J call TRBJ1-6, with 7 nucleotides matching TRBD1. The CDR3 nucleotides are TGTGGCAGCAGTCCCAAAACAGGGGTCCCTTCACCCCTCCACTTT. It codes for CGSSPKTGVPSPLHF.